This T cell receptor (beta chain) appears in the sequencing data of a study of blood T cell repertoires in COVID-19. Overall study: The United States, Italy and Spain supplied acute and convalescent COVID-19 samples. T cells, B-cell-depleted T cells, or PBMCs supplied cDNA or gDNA.

V shed 1 base and J 3 bases; nucleotides not matched to a gene: 0. The CDR3 loop spans 13 amino acids. In germline, CDR1 is KGHSH, CDR2 LQKENI. A note on this clone: Other DNA sequences in the sample encode the same CDR3.

The method was immunoSEQ multiplex PCR; TCRdb's version includes in-frame clones alone and lacks a portion of them. The data show 370,000 or so clones, approximately 77% seen once. The receptor's source is a human donor with acute or convalescent COVID-19. The donor label of this sample is uncertain. The rearrangement uses TRBV18 and TRBJ2-7, with 7 bases matching TRBD1. The source material was peripheral blood. This chain's CDR3 is CASSPRDSYEQYF. The CDR3 DNA sequence: TGTGCCAGCTCACCACGGGACAGCTACGAGCAGTACTTC. Variable domain in full (rest from reference TRBV18 and TRBJ2-7): NAGVMQNPRHLVRRRGQEARLRCSPMKGHSHVYWYRQLPEEGLKFMVYLQKENIIDESGMPKERFSAEFPKEGPSILRIQQVVRGDSAAYFCASSPRDSYEQYFGPGTRLTVT.